This TCR beta chain comes out of a study of shared clonotypes between healthy human individuals. Whole-study context: CD4 naive and CD4 memory each took three plates per donor, while CD8 naive took two and CD8 memory one.

In the sorted-subset replicate PCRs, 150 to 200 ng DNA, roughly 29,000 T cell genomes, was used. Libraries were prepared by immunoSEQ multiplex PCR; TCRdb keeps only in-frame clonotypes and omits some of them. The repertoire includes roughly 2.5 million clones, roughly 92% of them detected once, and about 0.13% sits in the top ten. Study-wide results and caveats: Relative to clonotypes present in all four donors, those not shared had lower generation probabilities.

Germline trimming cut 3 bases from V and 2 bases from J; bases unmatched to any gene: 6. This CDR3 is built from 16 residues. Germline V gene lookup returns CDR1 LNHDA and CDR2 SQIVND (reference sequence). As for this clone: Antigen: not known.

Naive CD4+ cells were CD45RA-selected; the remaining cells were memory. This chain uses TRBV19 with TRBJ2-2; 7 bases are a match to TRBD1. The sequenced material came from naive CD4+ T cells sorted from blood. Subset: CD45RA+ positively selected. This clonotype originated in a man younger than 35 in good health. CDR3 DNA: TGTGCCAGTAGTATGTATCGGACAGGCAACACCGGGGAGCTGTTTTTT. Protein: CASSMYRTGNTGELFF.